This T cell receptor beta chain originates from a study of shared clonotypes between healthy human individuals. The assay was immunoSEQ multiplex PCR, and TCRdb's table has in-frame clones only and misses some. The sample records roughly 300,000 clones, roughly 87% being singletons. The CDR3 length is 15 residues. Germline values: CDR1 LNHDA, CDR2 SQIVND (reference sequence). Unmatched junction bases numbered 5, after V lost 6 bases and J lost 0 bases. The chain links TRBV19 to TRBJ2-1; 7 nucleotides match TRBD2. This TCR was sampled from a man younger than 35 in good health. The sequencing input was memory CD8+ T cells sorted from blood. Regarding subset: CD45RO+ cells pooled with CCR7-negative TemRA cells. The CDR3 here is CASRLAASSYNEQFF. In DNA form, the CDR3 reads TGTGCCAGTAGGCTAGCGGCCAGCTCCTACAATGAGCAGTTCTTC. Using reference TRBV19 and TRBJ2-1 for the parts outside the CDR3, the full variable domain is DGGITQSPKYLFRKEGQNVTLSCEQNLNHDAMYWYRQDPGQGLRLIYYSQIVNDFQKGDIAEGYSVSREKKESFPLTVTSAQKNPTAFYLCASRLAASSYNEQFFGPGTRLTVL.